What follows are 16 T cell receptor beta chains derived from one specimen sequenced in a study of T cell repertoires in cytomegalovirus infection. MiXCR, run by TCRdb on the reads, gives a single entry per CDR3 protein. The data contain 250,000 to 300,000 distinct CDR3 sequences, about 20% of them singletons. Their recognized antigens are unknown. The source was cultured PBMCs, collected from culture after CMV antigen stimulation. The receptors originated from a human donor in good health (CMV status not recorded). Some clones in this sample may be carry-over from other donors' samples.

This clonotype has only a few counts. The chain combines TRBV4-1 with TRBJ1-1, with D tentatively TRBD1 (5 bases). The CDR3 spans 16 residues. Looked up from germline, CDR1 is MGHRA and CDR2 is YSYEKL. Trimming left V 3 bases short and J 5 bases short, with 19 bases between. The CDR3 protein is CASSQPVGRGRTEAFF. Here the CDR3 DNA reads TGCGCCAGCAGCCAGCCCGTGGGGCGGGGTAGGACTGAAGCTTTCTTT.

This clonotype has more than one count but fewer than ten. The gene calls are TRBV28 and TRBJ2-7; TRBD1 might be the D (6 bases). This CDR3 has 14 residues. Germline CDR1 is MDHEN and CDR2 is SYDVKM. With 8 bases removed from V and 3 bases from J, the gap between germline ends came to 17 bases. This CDR3 is CASANMDSNYEQYF. Here the CDR3 DNA reads TGTGCCAGCGCCAACATGGACAGCAACTACGAGCAGTACTTC.

This clonotype was seen only a few times. The chain recombines TRBV12-3 or TRBV12-4 with TRBJ2-6; 12 bases are a match to TRBD1. The junction had 6 bases not matched to a gene; V was cut back by 5 bases and J by 4 bases. CDR3 length: 17 residues. The CDR3: CASSPGQGAPGANVLTF. CDR3 DNA sequence: TGTGCCAGCAGTCCGGGACAGGGGGCGCCGGGGGCCAACGTCCTGACTTTC.

This clonotype was seen a handful of times. The chain joins TRBV11-2 to TRBJ2-1; D remains unclear. The CDR3 loop spans 17 amino acids. The germline V and J ends were trimmed by 5 bases and 2 bases, with 19 bases remaining between them. CDR1 SGHAT and CDR2 FQNNGV come from the germline V gene. CDR3: CASSPRAVAATYNEQFF. The DNA for the CDR3 is TGTGCCAGCAGCCCTCGTGCAGTGGCGGCGACCTACAATGAGCAGTTCTTC.

The CDR3 DNA sequence: TGCGCCAGCAGTGACCTAAGCAAGGAAGCTTTCTTT. Encoded protein: CASSDLSKEAFF. The chain links TRBV10-2 to TRBJ1-1, with unresolved D. V was cut by 3 bases and J by 8 bases, with 10 bases left in between. This CDR3 spans 12 amino acids. In germline, CDR1 is WSHSY, CDR2 SAAADI.

CDR3 sequence (DNA): TGTGCCAGCAGCGCCGACGGGACTAGGTTAGAAGAGACCCAGTACTTC. Residues: CASSADGTRLEETQYF. The chain recombines TRBV11-3 with TRBJ2-5; 8 bases match TRBD2. V dropped 5 bases and J dropped 3; count of bases not matched to a gene: 11. This CDR3 is 16 amino acids long. Germline V CDR1 and CDR2: SGHNT, YENEEA. Together with reference TRBV11-3 and TRBJ2-5, the CDR3 gives the full variable domain: EAGVVQSPRYKIIEKKQPVAFWCNPISGHNTLYWYLQNLGQGPELLIRYENEEAVDDSQLPKDRFSAERLKGVDSTLKIQPAELGDSAVYLCASSADGTRLEETQYFGPGTRLLVL.

This clonotype came up many times. V is TRBV12-3 or TRBV12-4 and J is TRBJ1-3, with a possible D match to TRBD1 (6 bases). This CDR3 region has 13 residues. The ends were cut back, 6 bases at V and 9 bases at J, with 15 bases in the middle. CDR3 in amino acids: CASSLQGFGTIYF. The CDR3 region has the DNA TGTGCCAGCAGCCTACAGGGCTTCGGCACCATATATTTT.

The gene calls are TRBV6-2 or TRBV6-3 and TRBJ1-1; TRBD1 agrees at 7 bases. Germline CDR1 reads MNHEY; CDR2 reads SVGEGT. Losses at the gene ends were 6 bases for V and 0 bases for J; bases not matched to a gene: 4. The CDR3 has 14 residues. CDR3 nucleotides: TGTGCCAGCAGGGGGACAGCGGTGAACACTGAAGCTTTCTTT. It is translated as CASRGTAVNTEAFF.

This clonotype was recorded at least ten times. The V call is TRBV12-3 or TRBV12-4, the J call TRBJ2-1, with unresolved D. Trimming took off 1 base at V and 3 bases at J, with 7 bases between the two ends. This CDR3 comprises 14 residues. The CDR3 spells CASSLGGDYNEQFF. The DNA of the CDR3 is TGTGCCAGCAGTTTAGGCGGAGACTACAATGAGCAGTTCTTC.

This clonotype was seen more than once but under ten times. The rearrangement uses TRBV7-8 and TRBJ2-5, with D possibly called TRBD1 or TRBD2 (6 bases each). CDR3 length: 16 residues. V was shortened by 7 bases and J by 1 base, with 19 bases between the two germline ends. Germline-derived CDR1 and CDR2 are SGHVS and FQNEAQ. Written as DNA, the CDR3 is TGTGCCAGCATCCTCGGAGGGGGAGGTAGCCAAGAGACCCAGTACTTC. Protein: CASILGGGGSQETQYF.

This clonotype was counted between two and nine times. The rearrangement joins TRBV6-1 to TRBJ2-3; 8 nucleotides align to TRBD1. Germline CDR1 is MNHNS and CDR2 is SASEGT. J was trimmed by 2 bases and V by 7 bases; bases with no gene match: 11. CDR3 length equals 16 residues. In DNA, the CDR3 is TGTGCCAGCAATACCGGGACAGGCTTCAACACAGATACGCAGTATTTT. Translation: CASNTGTGFNTDTQYF.

This clonotype was seen a handful of times. V gene TRBV6-2 or TRBV6-3 combines with J gene TRBJ1-5, with a tentative D call TRBD1 (5 bases). The CDR3 has 17 amino acids. Per germline, CDR1 MNHEY and CDR2 SVGEGT. Trimming left V 2 bases short and J 2 bases short, with 16 bases between. The CDR3 protein is CASSYPLARAGNQPQHF. The CDR3 DNA reads as TGTGCCAGCAGTTACCCCCTGGCCAGGGCTGGCAATCAGCCCCAGCATTTT.

In regard to this clonotype: A read error may be the cause here, since a much bigger clone is one base away. J is TRBJ2-7 and V is TRBV7-2; D is possibly TRBD1 or TRBD2 (6 bases each). This CDR3 region has 13 residues. CDR1 is SGHTA, CDR2 FQGNSA, per germline. V lost 6 bases and J lost 7, with 16 bases in between. CDR3 nucleotides: TGTGCCAGCAGTCGGGGGCCCTCCGAGGAGCAGTACTTC. Its translation: CASSRGPSEEQYF.

This clonotype was seen only a few times. V is TRBV15 and J is TRBJ2-1; no definite D call. The V gene's germline CDR1 is LNHNV and CDR2 YYDKDF (reference sequence). The CDR3 covers 13 residues. V dropped 4 bases and J dropped 7 bases, with 11 bases sitting between them. CDR3 in DNA: TGTGCCACCAGCATGCGCGTTGAGAATGAGCAGTTCTTC. This sequence encodes CATSMRVENEQFF.

Comments on this clonotype: Relative to the germline gene, one junction end is altered; a read error may explain this. The chain links TRBV7-3 to TRBJ2-3; 14 bases are shared with TRBD2. Germline CDR1 SGHTA, CDR2 FQGTGA. The CDR3 has 17 amino acids. The CDR3: CAGSPGLAGGGQGTQYF. CDR3 nucleotide sequence: TGTGCCGGCAGCCCTGGACTAGCGGGAGGAGGGCAGGGTACGCAGTATTTT.

The rearrangement joins TRBV12-3 or TRBV12-4 to TRBJ2-3, with D perhaps matching TRBD1 (7 bases). The CDR3 runs to 18 residues. With 3 bases removed from V and 3 bases from J, the gap between germline ends came to 22 bases. The CDR3 DNA follows: TGTGCCAGCAGTTTGTTCGGCAGGGGGGTTTCAAGGACAGATACGCAGTATTTT. Protein sequence: CASSLFGRGVSRTDTQYF.